The 10 T cell receptor beta chains below come from one sample, sequenced in a study of T cell changes during pregnancy in multiple sclerosis. The assay was immunoSEQ multiplex PCR, and TCRdb's table has in-frame clones only and misses some. The sample lists just over 50,000 clones, 90% to 95% occurring once. Sequencing was performed on CD4+ T cells from peripheral blood mononuclear cells, taken in the second trimester of pregnancy. All receptors come from a female donor with multiple sclerosis, enrolled in a pregnancy study.

The chain combines TRBV10-2 with TRBJ1-5, with TRBD1 matching 7 bases. The length of the CDR3 is 15 residues. The ends lost 5 bases at V and 2 bases at J; junction bases unmatched: 6. Germline CDR1 is WSHSY and CDR2 is SAAADI. CDR3: CASSPTGTGNQPQHF. CDR3 DNA: TGCGCCAGCAGTCCAACCGGGACAGGCAATCAGCCCCAGCATTTT.

V and J are TRBV29-1 and TRBJ2-5; tentatively, D is TRBD2 (6 bases). V lost 5 bases, J lost 4 bases, and 8 bases lay in between. CDR1 and CDR2 from the germline V gene are SQVTM and ANQGSEA. CDR3 length: 11 residues. Written as DNA, the CDR3 is TGCAGCGTTTCCGGGGGAGAGACCCAGTACTTC. It specifies CSVSGGETQYF.

The rearrangement links TRBV4-3 to TRBJ1-5, with 10 positions matching TRBD1. CDR1 is LGHNA, CDR2 YSLEER, per germline. V was pared by 9 bases and J by 6 bases, with 20 bases of the junction left unmatched. The CDR3 has 18 amino acids. The CDR3 sequence is CARGKESLTGGGGQPQHF. CDR3 DNA: TGCGCCAGAGGAAAAGAGAGTCTGACAGGGGGCGGTGGTCAGCCCCAGCATTTT.

The chain combines TRBV4-1 with TRBJ2-5; D unclear. The V gene lost 1 base and the J gene lost 0 bases, with 12 bases spanning the gap. The CDR3 has 16 residues. Germline V gene data show CDR1 as MGHRA and CDR2 as YSYEKL. The CDR3 DNA reads as TGCGCCAGCAGCCAAGGTAGCTCGCGTCACCAAGAGACCCAGTACTTC. This encodes CASSQGSSRHQETQYF.

The rearrangement links TRBV19 to TRBJ2-2; 7 nucleotides align to TRBD2. Germline CDR1 reads LNHDA; CDR2 reads SQIVND (reference sequence). CDR3 length: 17 residues. V lost 0 bases and J lost 4; bases outside the gene matches: 8. CDR3 DNA: TGTGCCAGTAGTATAGATGGGGGGGTCTACTTCACCGGGGAGCTGTTTTTT. Its protein is CASSIDGGVYFTGELFF.

The chain is built from TRBV18 and TRBJ1-2, with 7 bases lining up with TRBD1. Trimming removed 4 bases from V and 5 bases from J; junction bases left unmatched: 7. The CDR3 is 14 amino acids. Germline values: CDR1 KGHSH, CDR2 LQKENI. CDR3 DNA sequence: TGTGCCAGCTCACGAACCGGGACAGATTATGGCTACACCTTC. Translating gives CASSRTGTDYGYTF.

The rearrangement links TRBV27 to TRBJ1-1; TRBD1 matches at 7 bases. The CDR3 length is 13 residues. CDR1 and CDR2 (germline): MNHEY, SMNVEV (reference sequence). Trimming took 3 bases from V and 6 from J; bases not matched to a gene: 4. As DNA, the CDR3 is TGTGCCAGCAGTTTCATAGGGGGCTCTGAAGCTTTCTTT. It yields the protein CASSFIGGSEAFF.

The J gene is TRBJ1-4, the V gene TRBV5-5; 8 bases are a match to TRBD1. The CDR3 runs to 13 residues. The germline V gene encodes CDR1 SGHKS and CDR2 YYEKEE (reference sequence). Trimming removed 1 base from V and 7 bases from J; junction bases left unmatched: 0. The DNA for the CDR3 is TGTGCCAGCAGCTTGACAGGGGGTGAAAAACTGTTTTTT. As protein: CASSLTGGEKLFF.

A few counts support this clone. The V call is TRBV19, the J call TRBJ2-2; a possible D gene is TRBD2 (7 bases). Germline V gene lookup returns CDR1 LNHDA and CDR2 SQIVND (reference sequence). Trimming pared 1 base from V and 7 bases from J, leaving 13 bases between. The CDR3 has 15 residues. DNA of the CDR3: TGTGCCAGTAGTATAGGGGGGGGGCCGGTCGGGGAGCTGTTTTTT. It translates to CASSIGGGPVGELFF.

This clone was observed a handful of times. The rearrangement uses TRBV9 and TRBJ2-3; D may be TRBD2 (5 bases). The V gene lost 0 bases and the J gene lost 0 bases, with 11 bases spanning the gap. The CDR3 is 16 amino acids. CDR1 and CDR2 from the germline V gene are SGDLS and YYNGEE. The CDR3 DNA reads as TGTGCCAGCAGCGTAGCTGACTACCCCAGCACAGATACGCAGTATTTT. It encodes CASSVADYPSTDTQYF.